These 32 T cell receptor beta chains were sequenced from one sample in a study of PD-1 blockade in classical Hodgkin lymphoma. Assay: immunoSEQ multiplex PCR; the TCRdb copy retains only in-frame clones and omits some. The table has around 92,000 clones, around 80% seen once; the top ten hold over 15%. Time point given: cycle 4 day 1 (C4D1), after six to seven weeks of nivolumab. Each patient's relapse followed autologous stem cell transplantation, and brentuximab vedotin exposure varied. The sequences come from peripheral blood mononuclear cells (PBMCs), collected before the fourth cycle of nivolumab. The receptors originated from a human donor with classical Hodgkin lymphoma.

CDR3 protein: CASSQDRRSYEQYF. The CDR3, as DNA: TGTGCCAGCAGCCAAGACCGGCGCTCCTACGAGCAGTACTTC. V and J are TRBV4-2 and TRBJ2-7; D is unresolved. The CDR3 extends over 14 amino acids. V shed 0 bases and J shed 0 bases, with 6 bases lying between them. Per germline, CDR1 LGHNA and CDR2 YNFKEQ.

This clone has only one observation. The gene calls are TRBV6-5 and TRBJ1-1, with no clear D. Germline CDR1 is MNHEY and CDR2 is SVGAGI. V lost 0 bases, J lost 0 bases, and 5 bases lay in between. This CDR3 region has 14 residues. In DNA, the CDR3 is TGTGCCAGCAGTTACTCGAGCGTGAACACTGAAGCTTTCTTT. Amino acids: CASSYSSVNTEAFF.

The chain has TRBV28 and TRBJ2-7; 8 bases are shared with TRBD1. V gave up 4 bases and J gave up 3 bases; unmatched junction bases: 8. The CDR3 is 15 residues long. Germline loops: CDR1 MDHEN, CDR2 SYDVKM. The CDR3 region has the DNA TGTGCCAGCAGTTCCCCGTGGACAGGGAGCTACGAGCAGTACTTC. Translated: CASSSPWTGSYEQYF.

The chain couples TRBV19 to TRBJ2-5; 7 positions match TRBD1. This CDR3 region has 15 residues. V dropped 5 bases and J dropped 5; count of bases not matched to a gene: 11. Germline lookup yields CDR1 LNHDA and CDR2 SQIVND (reference sequence). Here the CDR3 DNA reads TGTGCCAGTAGTCCAACCGCGACAGGGTTGGAGACCCAGTACTTC. Protein: CASSPTATGLETQYF.

This chain uses TRBV7-2 with TRBJ2-6, with 9 bases lining up with TRBD1. Germline CDR1 and CDR2: SGHTA and FQGNSA. The CDR3 totals 16 residues. V gave up 0 bases and J gave up 4 bases; unmatched junction bases: 1. CDR3 in amino acids: CASSLAQGAGANVLTF. CDR3 sequence (DNA): TGTGCCAGCAGCTTAGCACAGGGGGCCGGGGCCAACGTCCTGACTTTC. The whole variable domain, remainder taken from reference TRBV7-2 and TRBJ2-6, is GAGVSQSPSNKVTEKGKDVELRCDPISGHTALYWYRQSLGQGLEFLIYFQGNSAPDKSGLPSDRFSAERTGGSVSTLTIQRTQQEDSAVYLCASSLAQGAGANVLTFGAGSRLTVL.

The rearrangement joins TRBV11-2 to TRBJ2-5; 9 bases are a match to TRBD1. The CDR3 has 14 residues. Germline loops: CDR1 SGHAT, CDR2 FQNNGV. The junction had 2 bases not matched to a gene; V was cut back by 2 bases and J by 4 bases. The CDR3 loop is CASSLSGQGETQYF. The CDR3 DNA is TGTGCCAGCAGCTTATCGGGACAGGGAGAGACCCAGTACTTC.

The rearrangement joins TRBV5-4 to TRBJ2-1; 14 bases are a match to TRBD2. Germline V gene data show CDR1 as SGHNT and CDR2 as YYREEE (reference sequence). Trimming cost V 4 bases and J 8 bases; bases outside gene matches: 14. There are 18 residues in the CDR3. The CDR3 here is CASSPTPTGTSGGHEQFF. The CDR3 nucleotides are TGTGCCAGCAGCCCAACGCCCACCGGGACTAGCGGGGGCCATGAGCAGTTCTTC.

The chain employs TRBV7-8 and TRBJ1-2; 9 bases align to TRBD1. V dropped 3 bases and J dropped 5; count of bases not matched to a gene: 7. The CDR3 covers 15 residues. CDR1 and CDR2 from the germline V gene are SGHVS and FQNEAQ. Written as DNA, the CDR3 is TGTGCCAGCAGCTTGCCGGGACAGGGTGTATATGGCTACACCTTC. It codes for CASSLPGQGVYGYTF.

The chain carries TRBV10-3 and TRBJ2-5; 12 nucleotides line up with TRBD2. CDR1 and CDR2 from the germline V gene are ENHRY and SYGVKD. The CDR3 extends over 18 amino acids. The V segment lost 4 bases and the J segment 1 base; nucleotides outside the gene matches: 10. The CDR3 sequence: CAISGQLAGGPIQETQYF. The CDR3 DNA sequence: TGTGCCATCAGTGGCCAACTAGCGGGAGGACCGATCCAAGAGACCCAGTACTTC.

A single count supports this clone. J is TRBJ2-5 and V is TRBV21-1. TRBV21-1 is given as a pseudogene. The CDR3 is 10 amino acids. The DNA of the CDR3 is TGTGCCAAGATAAGAGACACCCAGTACTTC. It encodes CAKIRDTQYF.

The chain combines TRBV6-1 with TRBJ2-5; 10 positions agree with TRBD1. The CDR3 is 14 residues long. Germline assignment: CDR1 MNHNS and CDR2 SASEGT. Trimming removed 6 bases from V and 2 bases from J; junction bases left unmatched: 3. The CDR3 coding sequence is TGTGCCAGCAGCGACAGGGGGCGGCAAGAGACCCAGTACTTC. The encoded protein is CASSDRGRQETQYF.

The chain uses TRBV18 and TRBJ2-2; a possible D gene is TRBD2 (6 bases). CDR3 length: 16 amino acids. Germline V gene data show CDR1 as KGHSH and CDR2 as LQKENI. V was cut by 0 bases and J by 1 base, with 9 bases left in between. This CDR3 is CASSPPGTGNTGELFF. The CDR3 bases are TGTGCCAGCTCACCACCCGGGACTGGGAACACCGGGGAGCTGTTTTTT.

V is TRBV6-5 and J is TRBJ1-1; TRBD1 might be the D (6 bases). The CDR3 contains 15 residues. CDR1 and CDR2 (germline): MNHEY, SVGAGI. Trimming pared 9 bases from V and 0 bases from J, leaving 17 bases between. CDR3 nucleotide sequence: TGTGCCAGTAACCCCTCCGGGGGCTTGAACACTGAAGCTTTCTTT. The encoded protein is CASNPSGGLNTEAFF.

This clone has a single count. The chain is built from TRBV6-5 and TRBJ1-4, with 7 positions matching TRBD1. The CDR3 runs to 13 residues. In germline, CDR1 is MNHEY, CDR2 SVGAGI. V was clipped by 2 bases and J by 8 bases; unmatched bases: 2. The CDR3 DNA sequence: TGTGCCAGCAGTTACGTCAGGGGGGAAAAACTGTTTTTT. This translates into CASSYVRGEKLFF.

This chain links TRBV5-8 with TRBJ2-2; possible D gene TRBD2, 6 bases. Trimming left V 6 bases short and J 5 bases short, with 26 bases between. The CDR3 covers 18 residues. Germline V gene data show CDR1 as SGHTS and CDR2 as YDEGEE. The CDR3 DNA is TGTGCCAGCAACGTTTGGGGTTTAGCAGGAGGGAGTACCGGGGAGCTGTTTTTT. This gives the protein CASNVWGLAGGSTGELFF. Combining the CDR3 with reference TRBV5-8 and TRBJ2-2 gives the whole variable domain EAGVTQSPTHLIKTRGQQATLRCSPISGHTSVYWYQQALGLGLQFLLWYDEGEERNRGNFPPRFSGRQFPNYSSELNVNALELEDSALYLCASNVWGLAGGSTGELFFGEGSRLTVL.

The rearrangement joins TRBV7-6 to TRBJ1-2, with 10 bases lining up with TRBD1. The V gene's germline CDR1 is SGHVS and CDR2 FNYEAQ. The ends lost 5 bases at V and 4 bases at J; junction bases unmatched: 10. This CDR3 contains 16 residues. CDR3 loop: CASSPARGQGSYGYTF. DNA for the CDR3: TGTGCCAGCAGCCCAGCAAGGGGACAGGGGAGCTATGGCTACACCTTC.

V gene TRBV6-6 combines with J gene TRBJ1-3; no definite D call. Deletions cut 0 bases from V and 4 bases from J, with 10 bases between. Germline CDR1 and CDR2: MNHNY and SVGAGI (reference sequence). The CDR3 covers 15 residues. As DNA, the CDR3 is TGTGCCAGCAGTTACTCGTCGGGTGTCGGAAACACCATATATTTT. Its translation: CASSYSSGVGNTIYF.

The chain recombines TRBV18 with TRBJ2-3; no clear D. CDR1 KGHSH and CDR2 LQKENI come from the germline V gene. The CDR3 runs 14 residues. The V end lost 6 bases, the J end lost 2 bases, and 12 bases lay between the germline ends. This chain's CDR3 is CASSFVGLTDTQYF. The CDR3 coding sequence is TGTGCCAGCTCGTTCGTAGGGCTCACAGATACGCAGTATTTT.

A few counts support this clone. The V gene is TRBV5-1, the J gene TRBJ2-3; 8 nucleotides align to TRBD1. The V and J ends lost 2 bases and 3 bases, in that order; junction bases with no gene match: 2. CDR3 length: 14 residues. Germline CDR1 and CDR2: SGHRS and YFSETQ. DNA of the CDR3: TGCGCCAGCAGCTTACGACAGGGGACAGATACGCAGTATTTT. Residues: CASSLRQGTDTQYF.

The chain combines TRBV5-1 with TRBJ1-1, with a weak D call TRBD1 (5 bases). The CDR3 sequence is 14 residues long. Trimming took off 0 bases at V and 6 bases at J, with 12 bases between the two ends. Germline CDR1 is SGHRS and CDR2 is YFSETQ. The CDR3 nucleotides are TGCGCCAGCAGCTTGGAAGGGGTTATTTCTGAAGCTTTCTTT. Encoded protein: CASSLEGVISEAFF.

The gene calls are TRBV7-8 and TRBJ1-5; no definite D call. The CDR3 has 14 amino acids. CDR1 and CDR2 (germline): SGHVS, FQNEAQ. Trimming cost V 1 base and J 8 bases, with 12 bases left between them. The CDR3: CASSLGLAAEPQHF. The CDR3 bases are TGTGCCAGCAGCTTAGGTTTAGCAGCAGAGCCCCAGCATTTT.

This chain uses TRBV4-2 with TRBJ2-1; 14 nucleotides agree with TRBD2. Trimming cost V 0 bases and J 5 bases; bases outside gene matches: 9. Germline V gene lookup returns CDR1 LGHNA and CDR2 YNFKEQ. The length of the CDR3 is 19 residues. CDR3 coding DNA: TGTGCCAGCAGCCAAGAAGGGGGACTAGCGGGAGTTGCCGACAATGAGCAGTTCTTC. Its protein is CASSQEGGLAGVADNEQFF.

The chain employs TRBV11-2 and TRBJ2-2; no firm D call. This CDR3 comprises 15 residues. The V gene lost 5 bases and the J gene lost 1 base, with 11 bases spanning the gap. Per germline, CDR1 SGHAT and CDR2 FQNNGV. The CDR3 bases are TGTGCCAGCAGCCCATGGACGGTGAACACCGGGGAGCTGTTTTTT. Translating it yields CASSPWTVNTGELFF.

V and J are TRBV11-2 and TRBJ2-1, with 9 bases matching TRBD2. With V trimmed by 1 base and J by 6 bases, 16 bases remained unmatched. This CDR3 region has 19 residues. Germline V CDR1 and CDR2: SGHAT, FQNNGV. CDR3 protein: CASSLVLLAGMTPGNEQFF. The CDR3 DNA is TGTGCCAGCAGCTTAGTCCTTCTAGCGGGGATGACACCTGGCAATGAGCAGTTCTTC.

This clone occurred once. This sequence joins TRBV5-1 and TRBJ2-1, with D possibly matching TRBD2 (6 bases). The length of the CDR3 is 16 residues. Trimming removed 4 bases from V and 0 bases from J, with 14 bases in between. Germline CDR1 is SGHRS and CDR2 is YFSETQ. The CDR3: CASSVGLLRSYNEQFF. In DNA, the CDR3 is TGCGCCAGCAGCGTGGGACTCCTCCGCTCCTACAATGAGCAGTTCTTC.

The rearrangement links TRBV6-4 to TRBJ2-5; D might be TRBD2 (5 bases). Germline loops: CDR1 MRHNA, CDR2 SNTAGT. V gave up 5 bases and J gave up 7 bases, with 14 bases separating them. There are 13 residues in the CDR3. CDR3 residues: CASSPDGVGTQYF. The CDR3 DNA follows: TGTGCCAGCAGTCCGGACGGGGTCGGGACCCAGTACTTC.

V gene TRBV5-1 combines with J gene TRBJ1-1, with D perhaps TRBD1 (5 bases). The CDR3 length is 15 residues. Trimming removed 4 bases at V and 0 bases at J, with 13 bases between. Germline CDR1 SGHRS, CDR2 YFSETQ. CDR3 coding DNA: TGCGCCAGCAGCCCGGGGGGAGGGTTGAACACTGAAGCTTTCTTT. It specifies CASSPGGGLNTEAFF.

This clone was observed a single time. The chain is built from TRBV7-7 and TRBJ2-2; TRBD1 matches at 9 bases. CDR3 length equals 17 residues. Looked up from germline, CDR1 is SSHAT and CDR2 is FNYEAQ (reference sequence). With 3 bases clipped from V and 4 bases from J, the junction kept 9 bases outside the gene matches. The CDR3 bases are TGTGCCAGCAGCTTTCGCCGAGGGACAGGGAGCACCGGGGAGCTGTTTTTT. Its translation is CASSFRRGTGSTGELFF.

This clone showed up just once. The chain employs TRBV30 and TRBJ1-1; no definite D call. Per germline, CDR1 GTSNPN and CDR2 SVGIG (reference sequence). The V gene lost 1 base and the J gene lost 0 bases, with 12 bases spanning the gap. The CDR3 extends over 15 amino acids. CDR3 region: CAWSDRLLMNTEAFF. The DNA for the CDR3 is TGTGCCTGGAGTGATCGACTTCTTATGAACACTGAAGCTTTCTTT.

The chain recombines TRBV6-1 with TRBJ2-7; 10 positions match TRBD1. CDR3 length: 14 residues. V trimming: 11 bases; J trimming: 7 bases; junction bases outside the gene matches: 14. In germline, CDR1 is MNHNS, CDR2 SASEGT. CDR3 coding DNA: TGTGCCCATTCCCTGACAGGGGGCGCGAGGGAGCAGTACTTC. It encodes CAHSLTGGAREQYF.

The V call is TRBV9, the J call TRBJ2-2; TRBD2 matches at 8 bases. In germline, CDR1 is SGDLS, CDR2 YYNGEE. The CDR3 spans 17 residues. The trim removed 0 bases at V and 2 bases at J, leaving 6 bases unmatched. CDR3 nucleotide sequence: TGTGCCAGCAGCGTAGCATTACTAGCGGCTAACACCGGGGAGCTGTTTTTT. Its translation is CASSVALLAANTGELFF.

The chain joins TRBV7-2 to TRBJ2-3, with 7 bases fitting TRBD2. The CDR3 has 16 residues. V lost 5 bases and J lost 6; bases outside the gene matches: 14. Germline CDR1 is SGHTA and CDR2 is FQGNSA. The DNA for the CDR3 is TGTGCCAGCAGCCCACAAGCGGGACGGGTTGGGGATACGCAGTATTTT. The encoded protein is CASSPQAGRVGDTQYF. Based on the CDR3 plus reference TRBV7-2 and TRBJ2-3, the full variable domain is GAGVSQSPSNKVTEKGKDVELRCDPISGHTALYWYRQSLGQGLEFLIYFQGNSAPDKSGLPSDRFSAERTGGSVSTLTIQRTQQEDSAVYLCASSPQAGRVGDTQYFGPGTRLTVL.